The 2 T cell receptor beta chains below were found in one sample sequenced in a study of T cells in localized non-small cell lung cancer. Only in-frame clones appear in the TCRdb table, and some are missing; sequencing was by immunoSEQ multiplex PCR. The repertoire holds about 1,500 clones, with 15% to 20% as singletons. The source was lung tumor tissue, collected before any cancer treatment. These receptors were collected from a male donor aged 60 or over with stage I lung adenocarcinoma.

This rearrangement joins TRBV11-3 to TRBJ2-7; 11 nucleotides match TRBD2. The CDR3 is 16 residues long. The V gene's germline CDR1 is SGHNT and CDR2 YENEEA. V gave up 5 bases and J gave up 0 bases; unmatched junction bases: 6. This chain's CDR3 is CASSLSSGRSSYEQYF. DNA of the CDR3: TGTGCCAGCAGCCTTTCTAGCGGGAGGAGCTCCTACGAGCAGTACTTC.

This clone is labeled as large (0.1 to 1%). V and J are TRBV6-8 and TRBJ1-4, with D unclear. The ends were cut back, 2 bases at V and 0 bases at J, with 13 bases in the middle. Germline V gene data show CDR1 as MNHGY and CDR2 as SAAAGT. This CDR3 is 17 amino acids long. The CDR3 loop is CASSYLPGSATNEKLFF. Here the CDR3 DNA reads TGTGCCAGCAGTTACCTCCCAGGTAGTGCAACTAATGAAAAACTGTTTTTT.